Sequencing of this T cell receptor beta chain was carried out in a study of blood T cell repertoires in COVID-19. Study background: Donors in the United States, Italy and Spain gave samples during acute or convalescent COVID-19. T cells, B-cell-depleted T cells, or PBMCs supplied cDNA or gDNA.

In the authors' methods: Amplified reference gene primers provided the basis for estimating nucleated cell counts. Clones were read by immunoSEQ multiplex PCR, and TCRdb kept only the in-frame ones, dropping some. The V and J calls and clone size come from that table; D and trimming were worked out from the DNA. The sample records roughly 200,000 clones, approximately 84% being singletons. This CDR3 is built from 21 residues. Looked up from germline, CDR1 is MGHRA and CDR2 is YSYEKL. V shed 4 bases, J shed 0 bases, and the junction held 16 bases outside the gene matches. The chain joins TRBV4-1 to TRBJ2-1, with TRBD1 matching 12 bases. The sequence was collected from an elderly man with acute or convalescent COVID-19. Sequencing was carried out using peripheral blood. CDR3 protein: CASSRTPGQGASGSSYNEQFF. The CDR3 DNA follows: TGCGCCAGCAGCCGGACACCGGGACAGGGGGCCAGCGGGAGCTCCTACAATGAGCAGTTCTTC.